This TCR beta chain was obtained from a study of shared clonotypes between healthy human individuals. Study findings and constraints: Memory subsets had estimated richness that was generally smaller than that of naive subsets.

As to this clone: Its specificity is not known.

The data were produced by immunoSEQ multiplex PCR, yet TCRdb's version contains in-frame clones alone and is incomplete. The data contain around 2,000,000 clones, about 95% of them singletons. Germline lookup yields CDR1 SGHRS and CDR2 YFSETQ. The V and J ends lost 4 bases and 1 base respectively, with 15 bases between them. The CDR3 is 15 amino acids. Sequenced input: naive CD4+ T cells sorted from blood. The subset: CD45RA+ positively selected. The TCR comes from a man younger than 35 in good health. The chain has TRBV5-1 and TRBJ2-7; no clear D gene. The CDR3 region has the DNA TGCGCCAGCAGCCCGGCGGCAGTCTATTCCTACGAGCAGTACTTC. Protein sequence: CASSPAAVYSYEQYF.